This T cell receptor (beta chain) emerged from a study of T cells after yellow fever vaccination. Looked up from germline, CDR1 is MNHEY and CDR2 is SVGAGI. The ends lost 5 bases at V and 4 bases at J; junction bases unmatched: 4. The CDR3 runs 13 residues. Points from the study as a whole: Abundant clonotypes from the bulk population could have been carried over as contaminants into FACS-sorted repertoires. A weaker but faster secondary response was observed, peaking on day 5 versus 15. Most primary-vaccination clones reappeared after the booster (approximately 95% CD4, about 88% CD8).

This clonotype appeared many times. The antigen is undetermined. TCRdb fed the 5' RACE reads into MiXCR, producing one record per CDR3 protein. The data show 250,000 to 300,000 distinct CDR3 sequences, with about 5% seen just once and around 3.3% held by the top ten. The input for sequencing was CD4+ T cells sorted from PBMCs, taken on the day of the yellow fever booster vaccination. This sequence originates from a young man who received the YFV17D yellow fever vaccine. The chain recombines TRBV6-5 with TRBJ1-2; 7 nucleotides align to TRBD1. The DNA for the CDR3 is TGTGCCAGCAGTACCGGGACAGCCTATGGCTACACCTTC. This sequence encodes CASSTGTAYGYTF.